This is a list of T cell receptor beta chains from one sample in a study of cytomegalovirus exposure and HLA in healthy donors. Using immunoSEQ multiplex PCR, the repertoire was profiled, and TCRdb retains in-frame clones only, with some absent. The sample has approximately 81,000 clones, 65% to 75% seen once. The material sequenced was PBMCs. The receptors derive from a man in his forties or fifties in good health and CMV-seropositive. Each CDR3 is given with its conserved first and last residue. The D gene is left open where the match is weak. Clone size is given for some rows only: seen once, a few or many times, or a class if the clone is expanded.

CDR3nt,CDR3aa,d_gene,v_gene,abundance,j_gene
TGTGCCAGCAGCGCACGGGGATCAGGACAGGGGGGTGAAAAACTGTTTTTT,CASSARGSGQGGEKLFF,TRBD1,TRBV5-4,once,TRBJ1-4
TGTGCCAGCAGTGAAGAGGCGGCGATAGCCAAAAACATTCAGTACTTC,CASSEEAAIAKNIQYF,.,TRBV2,.,TRBJ2-4
TGTGCCAGCAGCGTCGACAGCGGGTACGAGCAGTACTTC,CASSVDSGYEQYF,.,TRBV7-6,once,TRBJ2-7
TGCGCCAGCAGCCTAATGATCCCGGGACAGGGCGGCACCGGGGAGCTGTTTTTT,CASSLMIPGQGGTGELFF,TRBD1,TRBV5-1,few,TRBJ2-2
TGCGCCAGCACCCTTGAAGGTAGGAGATATGGCTACACCTTC,CASTLEGRRYGYTF,.,TRBV5-1,.,TRBJ1-2
TGTGCCAGCAGCTTGGGTAGGGGTGTGGCTGAAGCTTTCTTT,CASSLGRGVAEAFF,.,TRBV5-8,.,TRBJ1-1
TGTGCCAGCAGCCTCTCATCCAGGAACGAGCAGTACTTC,CASSLSSRNEQYF,.,TRBV4-2,.,TRBJ2-7
TGTGCCAGTAGGACGTCGGGTTACAATGAGCAGTTCTTC,CASRTSGYNEQFF,.,TRBV19,few,TRBJ2-1
TGCGCCAGCAGCTCCCCGGGACAGAGTCCCACAGATACGCAGTATTTT,CASSSPGQSPTDTQYF,TRBD1,TRBV5-1,.,TRBJ2-3
TGTGCCAGTTCTCTAGCGGGAGCGAACACCGGGGAGCTGTTTTTT,CASSLAGANTGELFF,TRBD2,TRBV10-3,.,TRBJ2-2
TGTGCCAGCAGCCAAGTTCTCAGCGGGGGGACAGATACGCAGTATTTT,CASSQVLSGGTDTQYF,TRBD2,TRBV4-2,.,TRBJ2-3
TGCAGCGCCCAAGCCGGGACTACTAATGAAAAACTGTTTTTT,CSAQAGTTNEKLFF,.,TRBV29-1,.,TRBJ1-4
TGTGCCAGCAGCTCGTCGAGCACAGATACGCAGTATTTT,CASSSSSTDTQYF,.,TRBV5-4,few,TRBJ2-3
TGTGCCAGCAGTTCCTTTTTAACTAGCGGGAGGATTACCTACGAGCAGTACTTC,CASSSFLTSGRITYEQYF,TRBD2,TRBV28,few,TRBJ2-7
TGCAGCGTTGTGGAGGTGTATGGACAGCCCCAGCATTTT,CSVVEVYGQPQHF,.,TRBV29-1,few,TRBJ1-5
TGTGCCAGCAGCGGCAAAGGGGGGGCAGGGACTGAAGCTTTCTTT,CASSGKGGAGTEAFF,.,TRBV21-1,.,TRBJ1-1
TGTGCCAGCAGCCAAAACAGGGGCACTGAAGCTTTCTTT,CASSQNRGTEAFF,TRBD1,TRBV11-2,few,TRBJ1-1
TGTGCCAGCAGTATTAGGACAGGGAGATTCTACGAGCAGTACTTC,CASSIRTGRFYEQYF,TRBD1,TRBV28,.,TRBJ2-7
TGTGCCATCAGGAAGACAGGGGAGGACACTGAAGCTTTCTTT,CAIRKTGEDTEAFF,TRBD1,TRBV10-3,.,TRBJ1-1
TGTGCCAGCAGCTTAAGCCCGACTAGTATGGCCTCAAACAATGAGCAGTTCTTC,CASSLSPTSMASNNEQFF,.,TRBV7-3,many,TRBJ2-1
TGTGCCAGTAGCCGCAGACAGGGCCGGGAATCAGGAAACACCATATATTTT,CASSRRQGRESGNTIYF,TRBD1,TRBV19,.,TRBJ1-3
TGTGCCAGCAGCTACAACCGGGACAGGAACTATGGCTACACCTTC,CASSYNRDRNYGYTF,TRBD1,TRBV7-8,.,TRBJ1-2
TGTGCCTGGAGTGTAGCGGGAGAAATCAATGAGCAGTTCTTC,CAWSVAGEINEQFF,TRBD2,TRBV30,.,TRBJ2-1
TGCGCCAGCAGCCAAGACCCCAGGTATGGCTACACCTTC,CASSQDPRYGYTF,.,TRBV4-3,.,TRBJ1-2
TGCGCCAGCAGCTTAGGACACTCCTACGAGCAGTACTTC,CASSLGHSYEQYF,.,TRBV5-1,.,TRBJ2-7
TGTGCCAGCTCACCTCCCTCACTAGCGTACTACAATGAGCAGTTCTTC,CASSPPSLAYYNEQFF,TRBD2,TRBV18,.,TRBJ2-1
TGTGCCAGCAGGGGCTCGGGGGGCACTGAAGCTTTCTTT,CASRGSGGTEAFF,.,TRBV2,.,TRBJ1-1
TGTGCCAGCAGCTCGGATCTCGGGACAGGGGGTGACGAGCAGTACTTC,CASSSDLGTGGDEQYF,TRBD1,TRBV9,.,TRBJ2-7
TGTGCCAGCAGTCCACAGGCGCCGAACACTGAAGCTTTCTTT,CASSPQAPNTEAFF,.,TRBV27,.,TRBJ1-1
TGTGCCAGCTCACCAGAAAATGTAGGGAGTTTCCAGTACTTC,CASSPENVGSFQYF,.,TRBV18,.,TRBJ2-5
TGTGCCAGCAGCCCCCGGGAAGGGAGTTATGGCTACACCTTC,CASSPREGSYGYTF,.,TRBV11-2,.,TRBJ1-2
TGCAGCGTTGAAGGGGGAGGAGATACGCAGTATTTT,CSVEGGGDTQYF,.,TRBV29-1,few,TRBJ2-3
TGTGCCAGCAGCATTAGTGGGACAGGGAAGACCCAGTACTTC,CASSISGTGKTQYF,TRBD1,TRBV7-6,.,TRBJ2-5
TGTGCCACCAGCCCCTACTCTGGGGCCAACGTCCTGACTTTC,CATSPYSGANVLTF,.,TRBV15,once,TRBJ2-6
TGTGCCAGCAGCTACAGCGGAAACACCATATATTTT,CASSYSGNTIYF,.,TRBV5-6,.,TRBJ1-3
TGTGCCATCTCCTCATTTAAGAGGGAAGAGACCCAGTACTTC,CAISSFKREETQYF,.,TRBV10-3,.,TRBJ2-5
TGTGCCAGCAGCTCCAGACGGGATCCGTCTATAGCGTTGCCTTACGAGCAGTACTTC,CASSSRRDPSIALPYEQYF,.,TRBV7-2,.,TRBJ2-7
TGTGCCAGCATAGGGGGGGTCGGCGGCTACACCTTC,CASIGGVGGYTF,.,TRBV28,once,TRBJ1-2
TGTGCCAGCAGCCGAGAAACCCGGAGTGAAAAACTGTTTTTT,CASSRETRSEKLFF,.,TRBV11-1,.,TRBJ1-4
TGTGCCAGCAGCCCCGTTAGGACAACAGCTAACTATGGCTACACCTTC,CASSPVRTTANYGYTF,.,TRBV11-2,.,TRBJ1-2
TGTGCCAGCAGGGGGGGTAGCGGCTCCTACGAGCAGTACTTC,CASRGGSGSYEQYF,.,TRBV6-1,.,TRBJ2-7
TGCGCCAGCAGCCAGTCACTGGACAGGAACTATGGCTACACCTTC,CASSQSLDRNYGYTF,TRBD1,TRBV4-1,.,TRBJ1-2
TGCAGCGTTGAAGATCACTTGGCGGGAGAGGGAGGAGAGACCCAGTACTTC,CSVEDHLAGEGGETQYF,TRBD2,TRBV29-1,.,TRBJ2-5
TGCGCCAGCAGTGGTACTTCCGGGACAGGGGCCTACGAGCAGTACTTC,CASSGTSGTGAYEQYF,TRBD1,TRBV10-2,.,TRBJ2-7
TGTGCCAGCAGCTCCGGACAGTTTCCGTACTTC,CASSSGQFPYF,.,TRBV7-9,.,TRBJ2-7